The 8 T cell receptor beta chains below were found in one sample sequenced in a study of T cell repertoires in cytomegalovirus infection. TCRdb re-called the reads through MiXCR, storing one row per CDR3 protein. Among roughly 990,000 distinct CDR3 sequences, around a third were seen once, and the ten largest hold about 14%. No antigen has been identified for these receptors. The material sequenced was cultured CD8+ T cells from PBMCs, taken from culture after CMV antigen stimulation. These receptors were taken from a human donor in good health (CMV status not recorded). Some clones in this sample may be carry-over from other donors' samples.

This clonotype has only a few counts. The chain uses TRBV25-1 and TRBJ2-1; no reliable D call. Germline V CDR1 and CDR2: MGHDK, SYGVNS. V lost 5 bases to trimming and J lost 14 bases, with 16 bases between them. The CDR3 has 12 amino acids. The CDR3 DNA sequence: TGTGCCAGCAGTCCCGTGTGGGCGGCTGAGTTCTTC. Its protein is CASSPVWAAEFF.

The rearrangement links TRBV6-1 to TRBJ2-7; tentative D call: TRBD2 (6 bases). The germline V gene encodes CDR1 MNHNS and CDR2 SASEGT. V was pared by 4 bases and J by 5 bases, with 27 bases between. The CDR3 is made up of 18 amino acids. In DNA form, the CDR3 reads TGTGCCAGCAGTGGACTCCCGTCGGGGGTTCCCGGAGAAGACGAGCAGTACTTC. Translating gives CASSGLPSGVPGEDEQYF.

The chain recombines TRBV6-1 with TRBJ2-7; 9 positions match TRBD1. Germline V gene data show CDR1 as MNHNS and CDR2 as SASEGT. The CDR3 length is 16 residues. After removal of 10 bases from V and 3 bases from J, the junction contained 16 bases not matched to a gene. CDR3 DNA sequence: TGTGCCACCTTTTCGAAGGGACAGGGCATGGGCTACGAGCAGTACGTC. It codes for CATFSKGQGMGYEQYV.

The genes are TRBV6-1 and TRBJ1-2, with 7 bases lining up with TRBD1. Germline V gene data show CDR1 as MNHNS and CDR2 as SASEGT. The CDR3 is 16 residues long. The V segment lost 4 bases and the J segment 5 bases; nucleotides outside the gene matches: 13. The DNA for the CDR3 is TGTGCCAGCAGTGTCCTTGCCGGGACAGTTTTTTATGGCTACACCTTC. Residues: CASSVLAGTVFYGYTF.

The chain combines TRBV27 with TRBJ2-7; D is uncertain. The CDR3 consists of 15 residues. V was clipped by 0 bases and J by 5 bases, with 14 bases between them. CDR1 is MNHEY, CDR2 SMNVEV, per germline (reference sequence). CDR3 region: CASSLSDGAFNEQYF. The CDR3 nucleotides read TGTGCCAGCAGTTTATCTGACGGAGCTTTCAACGAGCAGTACTTC.

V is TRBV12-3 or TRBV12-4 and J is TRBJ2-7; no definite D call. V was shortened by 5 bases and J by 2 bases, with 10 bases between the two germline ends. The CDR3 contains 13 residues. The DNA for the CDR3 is TGTGCCAGCAGTCCCGATTACACCTACGAGCAGTACTTC. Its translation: CASSPDYTYEQYF.

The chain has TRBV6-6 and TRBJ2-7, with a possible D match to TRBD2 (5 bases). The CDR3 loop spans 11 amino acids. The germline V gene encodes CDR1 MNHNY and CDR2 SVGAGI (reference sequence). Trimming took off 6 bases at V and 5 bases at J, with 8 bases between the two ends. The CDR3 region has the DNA TGTGCCAGCAGAGCGGTGCACGAGCAGTACTTC. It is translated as CASRAVHEQYF.

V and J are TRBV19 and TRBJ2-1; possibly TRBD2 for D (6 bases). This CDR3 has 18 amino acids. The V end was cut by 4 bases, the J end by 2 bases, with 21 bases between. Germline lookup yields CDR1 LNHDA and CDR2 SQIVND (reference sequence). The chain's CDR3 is CASSKGPGVPSTYNEQFF. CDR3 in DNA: TGTGCCAGTAGTAAAGGGCCGGGGGTCCCCTCTACCTACAATGAGCAGTTCTTC.